This T cell receptor beta chain derives from a study of T cells in Graves' hyperthyroidism and ophthalmopathy. After removal of 6 bases from V and 3 bases from J, the junction contained 14 bases not matched to a gene. This CDR3 has 16 residues. This clonotype occurred many times. What it binds is unknown. Amplified regions were TCR beta CDR3 sequences from RNA transcripts. Researchers ran a first-round RT-PCR on the TCR CDR3 using the HTBI primer set. TCRdb itself ran the multiplex PCR reads through MiXCR, one entry per CDR3 protein. The sample records 300,000 to 400,000 distinct CDR3 sequences, roughly 18% being singletons. Among the patients, aged 18 to 65, hyperthyroidism was newly diagnosed and had lasted under 2 months. Broader study findings: Most expanded thyroid clonotypes above 0.001 also appeared in blood. The model forecast ophthalmopathy, anticipating it by a median around 6.5 months before onset.

Input material: blood. The chain carries TRBV12-3 or TRBV12-4 and TRBJ2-7; TRBD1 matches 7 bases. This clonotype was obtained from a woman in her 50s with Graves' hyperthyroidism. The CDR3 reads CASSPKGDSFIYEQYF. The CDR3 DNA reads TGTGCCAGCAGCCCTAAAGGGGACAGTTTCATCTACGAGCAGTACTTC.